The entry below gives a single T cell receptor beta chain sequence along with its context. Data came from immunoSEQ multiplex PCR; TCRdb stores just in-frame clones and leaves some out. Here the sample spans some 90,000 clones, about 87% being singletons. The data were taken from a study of OX40 agonist ivuxolimab in advanced cancers. This specimen consisted of CD4+ or CD8+ T cells sorted from blood, obtained in a trial of the OX40 agonist ivuxolimab. This sequence originates from an adult with an advanced solid tumor such as melanoma, head and neck, liver or kidney cancer.

The CDR3 sequence: CASSLASTEYGYTF. As DNA, the CDR3 is TGTGCCAGCAGCTTAGCTTCGACAGAATATGGCTACACCTTC. This chain connects TRBV7-2 to TRBJ1-2; D is possibly TRBD1 (5 bases). CDR1 is SGHTA and CDR2 is FQGNSA in the germline V gene. This CDR3 comprises 14 residues. The V and J ends lost 0 bases and 5 bases respectively, with 10 bases between them.